This TCR beta chain is drawn from a study of shared clonotypes between healthy human individuals. Using immunoSEQ multiplex PCR, the repertoire was profiled, and TCRdb retains in-frame clones only, with some absent. The data hold 2 million to 2.5 million clones, with roughly 90% observed a single time. V lost 2 bases and J 13 bases, leaving 15 bases between the germline ends. There are 12 residues in the CDR3. Germline V gives CDR1 SGHRS, CDR2 YFSETQ. The clonotype originates from a man younger than 35 in good health. Some clones in this sample may be carry-over from other donors' samples. Sequencing used naive CD4+ T cells from PBMCs. Noted subset: CD45RA+ positively selected. This chain links TRBV5-1 with TRBJ2-5; D gene uncertain. This chain's CDR3 is CASSFNRDTVYF. The CDR3 DNA sequence: TGCGCCAGCAGCTTTAATCGTGACACCGTGTACTTC.